The 24 T cell receptor beta chains reported below all come from one sample, sequenced in a study of T-cell reconstitution after alpha-beta-depleted transplantation in children (dated by TCRdb to about 2016). Library preparation employed PCR. Instrument used: Illumina HiSeq 2500. TCR library preparation used molecular barcoding, with unique molecular identifiers applied to normalize quantification of the TCRbeta repertoire. Using fastp trimming at Q25 and MiXCR clonotype assembly, TCRdb reanalyzed the public sequencing data and kept in-frame beta chains. Each entry is one CDR3 protein sequence, shown with its most common DNA and genes. This sample has about 250,000 distinct CDR3 sequences in its table, and 20% to 30% of those were observed once. Jointly, the top ten make up 4% to 5.5% of the sample. The treatment or condition label on this specimen signifies: allogeneic hematopoietic cell transplantation with graft depleted of TCRalphabeta T cells and CD19 B cells.

The specimen comprised PBMCs, mostly from graft donor cells, sampled 360 days after TCRalphabeta/CD19-depleted stem cell transplant. These TCRs come from a female patient aged 2-15 years who had a stem cell transplant for congenital amegakaryocytic thrombocytopenia, so the T cells may come from the graft donor.

The rearrangement links TRBV12-3 or TRBV12-4 to TRBJ2-3; 8 positions agree with TRBD2. After removal of 4 bases from V and 6 bases from J, the junction contained 9 bases not matched to a gene. The CDR3 runs to 15 residues. CDR3 region: CASSWVLSGADTQYF. CDR3 in DNA: TGTGCCAGCAGTTGGGTTCTTAGCGGGGCCGATACGCAGTATTTT.

This clonotype was observed many times. This chain joins TRBV4-1 and TRBJ2-5; D not certain. Trimming took off 0 bases at V and 0 bases at J, with 8 bases between the two ends. Germline CDR1 reads MGHRA; CDR2 reads YSYEKL. The CDR3 has 15 amino acids. CDR3: CASSQDGQDQETQYF. CDR3 bases: TGCGCCAGCAGCCAAGATGGGCAGGACCAAGAGACCCAGTACTTC.

This chain joins TRBV7-9 and TRBJ2-7; no firm D call. V was clipped by 4 bases and J by 4 bases, with 8 bases between them. The V gene's germline CDR1 is SEHNR and CDR2 FQNEAQ (reference sequence). There are 12 residues in the CDR3. DNA for the CDR3: TGTGCCAGCAGCTCCCTAGGATACGAGCAGTACTTC. Its translation: CASSSLGYEQYF.

The chain combines TRBV7-2 with TRBJ2-3; D remains ambiguous. The CDR3 is 14 residues long. Germline V lookup: CDR1 SGHTA, CDR2 FQGNSA. The germline V and J ends were trimmed by 2 bases and 5 bases, with 11 bases remaining between them. The CDR3 DNA reads TGTGCCAGCAGCTTATCCGGCACCAGAGATACGCAGTATTTT. Translated, it gives CASSLSGTRDTQYF.

CDR3 sequence (DNA): TGTGCCAGCAGTACCGGGACAGGGTCTTATTCACCCCTCCACTTT. As protein: CASSTGTGSYSPLHF. The V gene is TRBV6-1, the J gene TRBJ1-6; 9 positions match TRBD1. The CDR3 length is 15 residues. V dropped 5 bases and J dropped 8; count of bases not matched to a gene: 7. Germline V CDR1 and CDR2: MNHNS, SASEGT.

V and J are TRBV6-5 and TRBJ2-1; D assignment may be TRBD1 or TRBD2 (5 bases each). Between the trimmed V and J ends, which lost 2 bases and 3 bases, there was a span of 11 bases. This CDR3 spans 15 amino acids. CDR1 MNHEY and CDR2 SVGAGI come from the germline V gene. The CDR3 sequence is CASSYRGRGYNEQFF. For the CDR3, the DNA is TGTGCCAGCAGTTACAGGGGCCGGGGCTACAATGAGCAGTTCTTC.

This clonotype was seen repeatedly, ten times or more. The V and J genes are TRBV20-1 and TRBJ1-4; a weak D match, TRBD1 (5 bases). The V gene lost 3 bases and the J gene lost 4 bases, with 12 bases spanning the gap. The CDR3 is 14 amino acids. Germline lookup yields CDR1 DFQATT and CDR2 SNEGSKA (reference sequence). CDR3: CSARQGWDNEKLFF. As DNA, the CDR3 is TGCAGTGCTAGGCAGGGTTGGGATAATGAAAAACTGTTTTTT.

The chain is built from TRBV13 and TRBJ2-7; TRBD1 aligns across 7 bases. The CDR3 length is 16 residues. Germline assignment: CDR1 PRHDT and CDR2 FYEKMQ (reference sequence). J gave up 0 bases and V 0 bases, and 5 bases lay outside the gene matches. CDR3 DNA sequence: TGTGCCAGCAGCTTAGGATCGACAGGGATCTCCTACGAGCAGTACTTC. This sequence encodes CASSLGSTGISYEQYF. The whole variable domain, remainder taken from reference TRBV13 and TRBJ2-7, is AAGVIQSPRHLIKEKRETATLKCYPIPRHDTVYWYQQGPGQDPQFLISFYEKMQSDKGSIPDRFSAQQFSDYHSELNMSSLELGDSALYFCASSLGSTGISYEQYFGPGTRLTVT.

This clonotype was detected many times. This rearrangement joins TRBV20-1 to TRBJ2-7; 8 bases are shared with TRBD2. This CDR3 has 15 residues. With 3 bases clipped from V and 0 bases from J, the junction kept 7 bases outside the gene matches. The germline gives CDR1 DFQATT, CDR2 SNEGSKA (reference sequence). CDR3 amino acids: CSASGGGTLSYEQYF. The CDR3 bases are TGCAGTGCTAGCGGCGGGGGGACACTCTCCTACGAGCAGTACTTC.

This clonotype was picked up many times. The J gene is TRBJ1-5, the V gene TRBV7-9; 9 nucleotides line up with TRBD1. This CDR3 has 16 residues. The germline gives CDR1 SEHNR, CDR2 FQNEAQ (reference sequence). Trimming at V came to 4 bases and at J to 2 bases, leaving 6 bases not matched to a gene. The CDR3 DNA is TGTGCCAGCAGCTCAACGACAGGGGGTGGCAATCAGCCCCAGCATTTT. Its translation: CASSSTTGGGNQPQHF.

The gene calls are TRBV28 and TRBJ2-1; 11 positions agree with TRBD2. Trimming took 4 bases from V and 6 from J; bases not matched to a gene: 5. This CDR3 comprises 15 residues. CDR1 is MDHEN, CDR2 SYDVKM, per germline. The CDR3 DNA reads as TGTGCCAGCAGTTCCGGGACTAGCGGATCCAATGAGCAGTTCTTC. It yields the protein CASSSGTSGSNEQFF.

This clonotype was detected ten times or more. The genes are TRBV4-2 and TRBJ2-1; no definite D call. V gave up 1 base and J gave up 4 bases, with 5 bases separating them. This CDR3 contains 13 residues. Germline values: CDR1 LGHNA, CDR2 YNFKEQ. CDR3 sequence (DNA): TGTGCCAGCAGCCAAGCTCCTTACAATGAGCAGTTCTTC. This gives the protein CASSQAPYNEQFF.

The chain is built from TRBV28 and TRBJ2-7, with a weak D call TRBD2 (5 bases). The CDR3 consists of 14 residues. CDR1 is MDHEN, CDR2 SYDVKM, per germline. Trimming cost V 1 base and J 4 bases, with 11 bases left between them. For the CDR3, the DNA is TGTGCCAGCAGTTTATACGGAGGCGGGTACGAGCAGTACTTC. Amino acids: CASSLYGGGYEQYF.

V gene TRBV6-5 combines with J gene TRBJ2-7; 12 nucleotides agree with TRBD2. The V gene's germline CDR1 is MNHEY and CDR2 SVGAGI. Trimming at V came to 1 base and at J to 3 bases, leaving 4 bases not matched to a gene. CDR3 size: 16 residues. The CDR3 nucleotides read TGTGCCAGCAGTTACTGGACTAGCGGGACTTACTACGAGCAGTACTTC. This translates into CASSYWTSGTYYEQYF.

In this sample, this clonotype turned up a few times. This chain uses TRBV2 with TRBJ2-1, with 7 bases aligning to TRBD1. V shed 11 bases, J shed 0 bases, and the junction held 13 bases outside the gene matches. CDR1 is SNHLY, CDR2 FYNNEI, per germline. This CDR3 has 16 residues. CDR3 bases: TGTGCCGGGTCTCGACAGGGCATCAGCTCCTACAATGAGCAGTTCTTC. This sequence encodes CAGSRQGISSYNEQFF.

Only a few counts were recorded for this clonotype. The rearrangement joins TRBV7-2 to TRBJ2-7; 11 bases align to TRBD2. This CDR3 comprises 15 residues. The germline V gene has CDR1 SGHTA and CDR2 FQGNSA. Trimming took 4 bases from V and 3 from J; bases not matched to a gene: 5. This chain's CDR3 is CASSSTSGTGYEQYF. Written as DNA, the CDR3 is TGTGCCAGCAGCTCGACTAGCGGGACGGGCTACGAGCAGTACTTC.

The chain combines TRBV4-2 with TRBJ2-3; D is uncertain. From germline, CDR1 is LGHNA and CDR2 YNFKEQ. The CDR3 has 13 residues. V dropped 0 bases and J dropped 13 bases, with 14 bases sitting between them. This CDR3 is CASSQDRHTREYF. DNA of the CDR3: TGTGCCAGCAGCCAAGATCGGCATACTCGGGAGTATTTT.

Ten or more counts support this clonotype. The V call is TRBV12-3 or TRBV12-4, the J call TRBJ2-5, with D perhaps TRBD1 (6 bases). V was pared by 7 bases and J by 5 bases, with 14 bases between. The CDR3 length is 13 residues. The CDR3 DNA reads TGTGCCAGCACAGGGGACCTCCAGGAGACCCAGTACTTC. Residues: CASTGDLQETQYF.

This clonotype was seen a handful of times. The rearrangement links TRBV12-3 or TRBV12-4 to TRBJ2-7; D is undetermined. The CDR3 sequence is 14 residues long. V lost 3 bases and J lost 0, with 9 bases in between. CDR3 nucleotides: TGTGCCAGCAGTTTCGGGCCGATCTCCTACGAGCAGTACTTC. Translation gives CASSFGPISYEQYF.

This clonotype was seen repeatedly, ten times or more. The chain carries TRBV12-3 or TRBV12-4 and TRBJ1-2; perhaps TRBD1 as D (5 bases). The CDR3 is 13 amino acids. The ends were cut back, 0 bases at V and 7 bases at J, with 9 bases in the middle. The CDR3 is CASSLALRGGYTF. In DNA form, the CDR3 reads TGTGCCAGCAGTTTAGCGCTAAGGGGTGGCTACACCTTC.

This chain joins TRBV20-1 and TRBJ2-5, with a possible D match to TRBD1 (5 bases). Germline CDR1 is DFQATT and CDR2 is SNEGSKA (reference sequence). The CDR3 is 14 residues long. V dropped 1 base and J dropped 1 base, with 10 bases sitting between them. The CDR3 sequence: CSARVDSAQETQYF. CDR3 DNA sequence: TGCAGTGCTAGAGTAGACAGCGCCCAAGAGACCCAGTACTTC.

This clonotype was detected ten times or more. This sequence joins TRBV29-1 and TRBJ2-1; tentatively, D is TRBD1 (5 bases). The CDR3 is 13 residues long. CDR1 is SQVTM, CDR2 ANQGSEA, per germline. The V end lost 4 bases, the J end lost 3 bases, and 10 bases lay between the germline ends. DNA for the CDR3: TGCAGCGTTGGCAGGGTGGGCTACAATGAGCAGTTCTTC. It translates to CSVGRVGYNEQFF.

This chain uses TRBV5-6 with TRBJ1-6, with TRBD1 matching 7 bases. J was trimmed by 8 bases and V by 0 bases; bases with no gene match: 5. Germline V lookup: CDR1 SGHDT, CDR2 YYEEEE. The CDR3 has 15 amino acids. The DNA of the CDR3 is TGTGCCAGCAGCTTGGTGGGACAGCGGGATTCACCCCTCCACTTT. It specifies CASSLVGQRDSPLHF.

The chain carries TRBV12-3 or TRBV12-4 and TRBJ1-4, with a weak D call TRBD1 (5 bases). This CDR3 comprises 12 residues. V was pared by 5 bases and J by 11 bases, with 12 bases between. CDR3 DNA sequence: TGTGCCAGCAGTCTACGGACACTTAAACTGTTTTTT. This encodes CASSLRTLKLFF.